Below are 22 T cell receptor beta chains sequenced from a single sample in a study of cytomegalovirus exposure and HLA in healthy donors. PCR employed 60 Vbeta and 13 Jbeta primers. TCRdb's table, derived via immunoSEQ multiplex PCR, lists solely in-frame clones and lacks some. Seen here are some 110,000 clones, over 60% observed once, and the top ten hold approximately 4.4%. The material sequenced was PBMCs. These receptors were obtained from a man aged 25 to 40 in good health and CMV-seropositive.

This clone was found a few times. This chain connects TRBV7-3 to TRBJ1-2; D possibly corresponds to TRBD1 (5 bases). Between the trimmed V and J ends, which lost 3 bases and 4 bases, there was a span of 12 bases. CDR1 and CDR2 (germline): SGHTA, FQGTGA. CDR3 size: 14 residues. The CDR3 DNA is TGTGCCAGCAGCTTGACGGGGGTCGTCTATGGCTACACCTTC. Protein: CASSLTGVVYGYTF.

This clone was seen a few times. The V gene is TRBV6-1, the J gene TRBJ1-6, with 10 bases aligning to TRBD1. The V segment lost 1 base and the J segment 9 bases; nucleotides outside the gene matches: 0. There are 14 residues in the CDR3. CDR1 and CDR2 from the germline V gene are MNHNS and SASEGT. CDR3 in DNA: TGTGCCAGCAGTGAAGGACAGGGGGCTTCACCCCTCCACTTT. Protein: CASSEGQGASPLHF.

This chain joins TRBV4-2 and TRBJ2-7, with 11 nucleotides matching TRBD2. The V segment lost 3 bases and the J segment 0 bases; nucleotides outside the gene matches: 4. This CDR3 comprises 16 residues. Germline CDR1 reads LGHNA; CDR2 reads YNFKEQ. This chain's CDR3 is CASSQASGGPSYEQYF. In DNA, the CDR3 is TGTGCCAGCAGCCAGGCTAGCGGGGGGCCCTCCTACGAGCAGTACTTC.

This clone was detected a few times. The chain employs TRBV19 and TRBJ2-3; 8 bases match TRBD2. Per germline, CDR1 LNHDA and CDR2 SQIVND (reference sequence). J was trimmed by 1 base and V by 3 bases; bases with no gene match: 6. The CDR3 is 16 residues long. CDR3 loop: CASSILAGRGTDTQYF. The CDR3 DNA reads TGTGCCAGTAGTATCCTAGCGGGCCGGGGCACAGATACGCAGTATTTT.

V usage is TRBV7-3 and J usage is TRBJ2-2; the match to TRBD1 covers 9 bases. Trimming at V came to 1 base and at J to 6 bases, leaving 6 bases not matched to a gene. CDR1 and CDR2 from the germline V gene are SGHTA and FQGTGA. This CDR3 spans 16 amino acids. DNA of the CDR3: TGTGCCAGCAGCTTAAGGGGGACAGGGAGTCCCGGGGAGCTGTTTTTT. It translates to CASSLRGTGSPGELFF. The full variable domain, in which reference TRBV7-3 and TRBJ2-2 provide the parts outside the CDR3, is GAGVSQTPSNKVTEKGKYVELRCDPISGHTALYWYRQSLGQGPEFLIYFQGTGAADDSGLPNDRFFAVRPEGSVSTLKIQRTERGDSAVYLCASSLRGTGSPGELFFGEGSRLTVL.

Turning to this clone: A read error may account for a junction end that differs from germline. The CDR3 spells CGSKERGPFQETQYF. The CDR3 region has the DNA TGTGGCAGCAAGGAGAGAGGGCCGTTCCAAGAGACCCAGTACTTC. The rearrangement links TRBV2 to TRBJ2-5; D is possibly TRBD2 (5 bases). Germline CDR1 reads SNHLY; CDR2 reads FYNNEI. This CDR3 spans 15 amino acids.

The chain links TRBV4-3 to TRBJ2-3, with TRBD2 matching over 8 bases. CDR1 LGHNA and CDR2 YSLEER come from the germline V gene. V lost 3 bases and J lost 1; bases outside the gene matches: 6. CDR3 length equals 16 residues. CDR3 nucleotide sequence: TGCGCCAGCAGCCAGGCCGAAGCGGGGGGCACAGATACGCAGTATTTT. It specifies CASSQAEAGGTDTQYF.

The V and J genes are TRBV30 and TRBJ2-7; 8 bases are shared with TRBD1. This CDR3 has 13 amino acids. Germline CDR1 reads GTSNPN; CDR2 reads SVGIG (reference sequence). The V gene end was trimmed by 8 bases and the J gene end by 3 bases; junction bases not matched to a gene: 9. The CDR3 loop is CAQLAGTGYEQYF. CDR3 nucleotides: TGTGCCCAACTCGCCGGGACAGGCTACGAGCAGTACTTC.

This chain uses TRBV30 with TRBJ1-4, with TRBD1 matching 9 bases. Trimming at V came to 3 bases and at J to 7 bases, leaving 15 bases not matched to a gene. The CDR3 totals 17 residues. The germline V gene has CDR1 GTSNPN and CDR2 SVGIG (reference sequence). CDR3 coding DNA: TGTGCCTGGAGGACGAGACAGGGGGGTAATCTAGGTGAAAAACTGTTTTTT. This encodes CAWRTRQGGNLGEKLFF.

V usage is TRBV5-1 and J usage is TRBJ1-2; D possibly corresponds to TRBD1 (6 bases). V dropped 4 bases and J dropped 2 bases, with 21 bases sitting between them. CDR1 SGHRS and CDR2 YFSETQ come from the germline V gene. The CDR3 loop spans 17 amino acids. Here the CDR3 reads CASSPSGGGLLNYGYTF. For the CDR3, the DNA is TGCGCCAGCAGCCCGAGCGGGGGGGGGCTTCTCAACTATGGCTACACCTTC.

In DNA form, the CDR3 reads TGCAGTGCGAAGACAGGGGAGCGGGCTTTCTTT. It yields the protein CSAKTGERAFF. J is TRBJ1-1 and V is TRBV20-1, with TRBD1 matching 8 bases. The germline V gene has CDR1 DFQATT and CDR2 SNEGSKA (reference sequence). J was trimmed by 11 bases and V by 6 bases; bases with no gene match: 8. The CDR3 length is 11 residues.

The chain joins TRBV7-7 to TRBJ2-5, with TRBD1 identical over 9 bases. V lost 6 bases, J lost 5 bases, and 7 bases stayed unmatched. The germline V gene encodes CDR1 SSHAT and CDR2 FNYEAQ (reference sequence). The CDR3 is 14 amino acids. The CDR3 reads CASSTQGAGETQYF. As DNA, the CDR3 is TGTGCCAGCAGTACACAGGGGGCCGGTGAGACCCAGTACTTC.

Details on this clone: One junction end does not reproduce the germline sequence, and a read error may be involved. The chain recombines TRBV5-4 with TRBJ1-2; the D gene is possibly TRBD1 (6 bases). CDR1 and CDR2 (germline): SGHNT, YYREEE (reference sequence). The CDR3 runs to 13 residues. The CDR3 here is CASSPQGSDGYPF. In DNA, the CDR3 is TGTGCCAGCAGCCCGCAGGGGAGCGATGGCTACCCCTTC.

The rearrangement joins TRBV25-1 to TRBJ2-7; no reliable D call. The germline V gene encodes CDR1 MGHDK and CDR2 SYGVNS. V was cut by 4 bases and J by 5 bases, with 9 bases left in between. The CDR3 spans 12 residues. The DNA of the CDR3 is TGTGCCAGCAGTGGCTCGGCGGACGAGCAGTACTTC. It encodes CASSGSADEQYF.

This sequence joins TRBV6-1 and TRBJ1-5, with 8 bases aligning to TRBD1. J lost 2 bases, V lost 3 bases, and 15 bases had no gene match. This CDR3 has 19 residues. In germline, CDR1 is MNHNS, CDR2 SASEGT. The CDR3 region is CASSDFIGQGTRGNQPQHF. In DNA, the CDR3 is TGTGCCAGCAGTGATTTTATTGGACAGGGAACTCGCGGCAATCAGCCCCAGCATTTT.

The chain joins TRBV28 to TRBJ2-7; the match to TRBD2 covers 10 bases. Germline assignment: CDR1 MDHEN and CDR2 SYDVKM. Trimming cost V 6 bases and J 2 bases; bases outside gene matches: 7. This CDR3 spans 15 amino acids. This CDR3 reads CASSTRLAGAYEQYF. The CDR3 region has the DNA TGTGCCAGCAGCACCCGGCTAGCGGGGGCCTACGAGCAGTACTTC.

The gene calls are TRBV27 and TRBJ2-1, with 10 positions matching TRBD1. Germline CDR1 is MNHEY and CDR2 is SMNVEV (reference sequence). The trim removed 3 bases at V and 0 bases at J, leaving 14 bases unmatched. There are 20 residues in the CDR3. Written as DNA, the CDR3 is TGTGCCAGCAGTTTTATTCGTGGGACAGGGGTACCCAGCTCCTACAATGAGCAGTTCTTC. It translates to CASSFIRGTGVPSSYNEQFF.

The rearrangement uses TRBV7-9 and TRBJ2-7; 8 bases align to TRBD1. This CDR3 is 13 amino acids long. Germline-derived CDR1 and CDR2 are SEHNR and FQNEAQ (reference sequence). J lost 4 bases, V lost 5 bases, and 4 bases had no gene match. The CDR3 DNA reads as TGTGCCAGCAGCCTCCGGGACAGGTACGAGCAGTACTTC. Its translation: CASSLRDRYEQYF. Drawing the rest from reference TRBV7-9 and TRBJ2-7, the complete variable domain is DTGVSQNPRHKITKRGQNVTFRCDPISEHNRLYWYRQTLGQGPEFLTYFQNEAQLEKSRLLSDRFSAERPKGSFSTLEIQRTEQGDSAMYLCASSLRDRYEQYFGPGTRLTVT.

The chain uses TRBV5-1 and TRBJ2-1; 10 bases line up with TRBD2. CDR1 is SGHRS, CDR2 YFSETQ, per germline. V shed 2 bases, J shed 4 bases, and the junction held 12 bases outside the gene matches. The CDR3 totals 18 residues. CDR3 region: CASSLGILAGLTYNEQFF. CDR3 coding DNA: TGCGCCAGCAGCTTAGGGATACTAGCGGGGCTAACTTACAATGAGCAGTTCTTC.

The J gene is TRBJ2-3, the V gene TRBV7-9; 8 nucleotides line up with TRBD2. The J segment lost 6 bases and the V segment lost 5 bases, leaving 10 bases of the junction unmatched. Germline V gene lookup returns CDR1 SEHNR and CDR2 FQNEAQ (reference sequence). The CDR3 length is 15 residues. CDR3 DNA sequence: TGTGCCAGCAGCCGTATCGGGGGGGCATCGGATACGCAGTATTTT. Protein product: CASSRIGGASDTQYF. Full variable domain (missing parts from reference TRBV7-9 and TRBJ2-3): DTGVSQNPRHKITKRGQNVTFRCDPISEHNRLYWYRQTLGQGPEFLTYFQNEAQLEKSRLLSDRFSAERPKGSFSTLEIQRTEQGDSAMYLCASSRIGGASDTQYFGPGTRLTVL.

CDR3 nucleotide sequence: TGCGCCAGCAGCCCTCCGGGACAGGCGAACACCGGGGAGCTGTTTTTT. As protein: CASSPPGQANTGELFF. This chain links TRBV5-1 with TRBJ2-2, with 8 bases that match TRBD1. V trimming: 4 bases; J trimming: 0 bases; junction bases outside the gene matches: 5. CDR1 is SGHRS, CDR2 YFSETQ, per germline. The CDR3 totals 16 residues. The whole variable domain, filled in from reference TRBV5-1 and TRBJ2-2, reads KAGVTQTPRYLIKTRGQQVTLSCSPISGHRSVSWYQQTPGQGLQFLFEYFSETQRNKGNFPGRFSGRQFSNSRSEMNVSTLELGDSALYLCASSPPGQANTGELFFGEGSRLTVL.

The chain links TRBV20-1 to TRBJ1-1; no firm D call. The germline V and J ends were trimmed by 6 bases and 6 bases, with 11 bases remaining between them. In germline, CDR1 is DFQATT, CDR2 SNEGSKA (reference sequence). This CDR3 is 11 amino acids long. The CDR3 DNA reads TGCAGTGCCACTGGCGGGGCTGAAGCTTTCTTT. Its protein is CSATGGAEAFF.